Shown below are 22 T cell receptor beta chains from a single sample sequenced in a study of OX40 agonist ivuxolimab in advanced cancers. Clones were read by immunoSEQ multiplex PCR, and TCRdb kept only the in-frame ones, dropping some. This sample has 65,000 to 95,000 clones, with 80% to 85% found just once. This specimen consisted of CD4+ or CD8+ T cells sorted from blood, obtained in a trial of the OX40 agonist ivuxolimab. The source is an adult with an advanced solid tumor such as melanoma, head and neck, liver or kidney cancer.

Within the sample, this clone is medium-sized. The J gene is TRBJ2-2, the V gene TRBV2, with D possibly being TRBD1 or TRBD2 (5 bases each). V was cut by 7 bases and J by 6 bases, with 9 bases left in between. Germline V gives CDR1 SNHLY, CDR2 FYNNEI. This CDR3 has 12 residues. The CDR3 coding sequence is TGTGCCAGCATCAGGGACGCCGGGGAGCTGTTTTTT. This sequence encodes CASIRDAGELFF.

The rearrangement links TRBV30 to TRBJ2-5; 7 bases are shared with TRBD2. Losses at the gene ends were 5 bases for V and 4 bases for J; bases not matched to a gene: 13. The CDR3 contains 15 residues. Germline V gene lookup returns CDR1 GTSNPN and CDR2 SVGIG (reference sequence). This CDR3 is CAWAVGGSFGETQYF. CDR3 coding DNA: TGTGCCTGGGCCGTTGGCGGGAGCTTTGGAGAGACCCAGTACTTC.

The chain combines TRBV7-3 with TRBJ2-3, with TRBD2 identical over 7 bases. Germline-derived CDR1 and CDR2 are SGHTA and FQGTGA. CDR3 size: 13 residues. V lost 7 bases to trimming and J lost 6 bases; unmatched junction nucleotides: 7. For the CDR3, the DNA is TGTGCCAGCAAACCGAGGGAGGGGGATACGCAGTATTTT. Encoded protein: CASKPREGDTQYF.

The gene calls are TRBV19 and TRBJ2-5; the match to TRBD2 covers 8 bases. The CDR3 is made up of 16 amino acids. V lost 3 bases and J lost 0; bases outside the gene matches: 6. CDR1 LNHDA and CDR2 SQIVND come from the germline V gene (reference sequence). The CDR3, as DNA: TGTGCCAGTAGTATGACACTAGCGGTACACCAAGAGACCCAGTACTTC. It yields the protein CASSMTLAVHQETQYF.

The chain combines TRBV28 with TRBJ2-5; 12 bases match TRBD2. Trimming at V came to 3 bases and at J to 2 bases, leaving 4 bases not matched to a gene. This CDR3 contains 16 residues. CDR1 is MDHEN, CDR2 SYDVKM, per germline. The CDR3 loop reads CASSLGLAGSQETQYF. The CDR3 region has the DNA TGTGCCAGCAGTTTGGGACTAGCGGGCTCGCAAGAGACCCAGTACTTC. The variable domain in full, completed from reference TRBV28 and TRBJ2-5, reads DVKVTQSSRYLVKRTGEKVFLECVQDMDHENMFWYRQDPGLGLRLIYFSYDVKMKEKGDIPEGYSVSREKKERFSLILESASTNQTSMYLCASSLGLAGSQETQYFGPGTRLLVL.

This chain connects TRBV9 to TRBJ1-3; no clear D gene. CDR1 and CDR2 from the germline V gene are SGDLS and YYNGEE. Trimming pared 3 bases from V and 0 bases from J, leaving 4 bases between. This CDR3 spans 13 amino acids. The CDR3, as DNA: TGTGCCAGCAGCGCGATCTCTGGAAACACCATATATTTT. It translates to CASSAISGNTIYF.

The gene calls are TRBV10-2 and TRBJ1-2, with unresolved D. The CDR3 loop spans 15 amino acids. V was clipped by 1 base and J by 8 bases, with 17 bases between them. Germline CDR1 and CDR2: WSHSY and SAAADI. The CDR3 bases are TGCGCCAGCAGTGAGTGGTCCAACGACCCGAGGGGCTACACCTTC. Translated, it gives CASSEWSNDPRGYTF.

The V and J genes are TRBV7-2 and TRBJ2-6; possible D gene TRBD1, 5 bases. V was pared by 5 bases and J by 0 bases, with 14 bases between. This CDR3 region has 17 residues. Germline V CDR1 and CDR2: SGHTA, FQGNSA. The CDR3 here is CASSPRVGNSGANVLTF. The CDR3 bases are TGTGCCAGCAGCCCCAGGGTGGGGAACTCTGGGGCCAACGTCCTGACTTTC.

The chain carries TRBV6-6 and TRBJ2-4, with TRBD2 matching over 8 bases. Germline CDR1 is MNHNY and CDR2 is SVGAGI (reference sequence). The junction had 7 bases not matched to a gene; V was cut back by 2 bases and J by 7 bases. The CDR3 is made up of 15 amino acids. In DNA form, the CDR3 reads TGTGCCAGCAGTTACCTTAGCGGGGAATCCAACATTCAGTACTTC. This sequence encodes CASSYLSGESNIQYF.

CDR3 region: CASSQGGITDTQYF. The DNA of the CDR3 is TGCGCCAGCAGCCAGGGAGGGATCACAGATACGCAGTATTTT. The chain is built from TRBV5-1 and TRBJ2-3; TRBD2 matches 7 bases. Germline V lookup: CDR1 SGHRS, CDR2 YFSETQ. V lost 4 bases to trimming and J lost 2 bases; unmatched junction nucleotides: 4. This CDR3 comprises 14 residues.

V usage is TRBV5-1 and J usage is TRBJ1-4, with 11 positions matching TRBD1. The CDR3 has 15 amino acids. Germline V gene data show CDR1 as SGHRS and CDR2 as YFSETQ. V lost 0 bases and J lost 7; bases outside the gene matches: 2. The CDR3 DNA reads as TGCGCCAGCAGCTTGGCTGGGACAGGGGGTGAAAAACTGTTTTTT. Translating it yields CASSLAGTGGEKLFF. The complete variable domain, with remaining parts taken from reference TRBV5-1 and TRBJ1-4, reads KAGVTQTPRYLIKTRGQQVTLSCSPISGHRSVSWYQQTPGQGLQFLFEYFSETQRNKGNFPGRFSGRQFSNSRSEMNVSTLELGDSALYLCASSLAGTGGEKLFFGSGTQLSVL.

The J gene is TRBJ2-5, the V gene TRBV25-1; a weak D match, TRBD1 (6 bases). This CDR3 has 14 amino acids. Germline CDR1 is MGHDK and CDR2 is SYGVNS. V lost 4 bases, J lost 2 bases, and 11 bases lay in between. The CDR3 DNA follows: TGTGCCAGCAGTGGCTGGGACAAGCAAGAGACCCAGTACTTC. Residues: CASSGWDKQETQYF.

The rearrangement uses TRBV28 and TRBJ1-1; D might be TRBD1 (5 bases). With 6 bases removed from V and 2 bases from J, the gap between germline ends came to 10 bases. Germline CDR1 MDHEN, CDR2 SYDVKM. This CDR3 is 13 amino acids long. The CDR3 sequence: CASRGLLNTEAFF. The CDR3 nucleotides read TGTGCCAGCAGGGGACTACTAAACACTGAAGCTTTCTTT.

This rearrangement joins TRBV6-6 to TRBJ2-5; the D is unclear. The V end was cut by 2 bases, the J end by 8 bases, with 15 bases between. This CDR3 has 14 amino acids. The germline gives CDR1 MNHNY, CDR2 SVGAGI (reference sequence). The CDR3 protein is CASSYPLRSDTQYF. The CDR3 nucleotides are TGTGCCAGCAGTTACCCCCTGAGGTCGGATACCCAGTACTTC.

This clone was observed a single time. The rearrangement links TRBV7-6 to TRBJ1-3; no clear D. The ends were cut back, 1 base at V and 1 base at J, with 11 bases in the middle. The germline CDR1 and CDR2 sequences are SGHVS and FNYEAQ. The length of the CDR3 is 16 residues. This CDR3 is CASSLGLSGSGNTIYF. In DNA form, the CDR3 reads TGTGCCAGCAGCTTAGGGCTATCTGGGTCTGGAAACACCATATATTTT. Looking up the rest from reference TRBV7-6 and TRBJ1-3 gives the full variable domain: GAGVSQSPRYKVTKRGQDVALRCDPISGHVSLYWYRQALGQGPEFLTYFNYEAQQDKSGLPNDRFSAERPEGSISTLTIQRTEQRDSAMYRCASSLGLSGSGNTIYFGEGSWLTVV.

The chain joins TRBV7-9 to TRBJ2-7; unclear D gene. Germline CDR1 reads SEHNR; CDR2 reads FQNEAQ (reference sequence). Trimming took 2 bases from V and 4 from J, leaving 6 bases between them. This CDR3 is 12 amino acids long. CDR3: CASSLLGYEQYF. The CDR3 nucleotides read TGTGCCAGCAGCTTACTGGGTTACGAGCAGTACTTC. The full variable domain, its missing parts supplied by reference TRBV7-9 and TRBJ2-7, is DTGVSQNPRHKITKRGQNVTFRCDPISEHNRLYWYRQTLGQGPEFLTYFQNEAQLEKSRLLSDRFSAERPKGSFSTLEIQRTEQGDSAMYLCASSLLGYEQYFGPGTRLTVT.

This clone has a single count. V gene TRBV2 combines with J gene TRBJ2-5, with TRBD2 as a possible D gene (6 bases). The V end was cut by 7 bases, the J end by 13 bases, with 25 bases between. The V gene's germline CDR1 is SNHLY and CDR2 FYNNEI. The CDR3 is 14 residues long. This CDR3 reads CASKRERLEGLPYF. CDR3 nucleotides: TGTGCCAGCAAGAGGGAGCGACTAGAGGGGCTCCCGTACTTC.

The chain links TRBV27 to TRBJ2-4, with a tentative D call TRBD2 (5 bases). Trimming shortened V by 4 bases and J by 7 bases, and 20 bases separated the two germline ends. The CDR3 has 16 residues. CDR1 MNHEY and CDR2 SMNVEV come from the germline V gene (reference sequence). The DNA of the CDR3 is TGTGCCAGCAGTTCGTTCACCGGGCTCCGGAGGAACATTCAGTACTTC. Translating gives CASSSFTGLRRNIQYF.

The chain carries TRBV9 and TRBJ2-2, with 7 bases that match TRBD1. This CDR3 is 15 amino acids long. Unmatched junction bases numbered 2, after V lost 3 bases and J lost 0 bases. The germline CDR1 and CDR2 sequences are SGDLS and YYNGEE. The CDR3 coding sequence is TGTGCCAGCAGCGCGACAGGGACGAACACCGGGGAGCTGTTTTTT. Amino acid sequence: CASSATGTNTGELFF.

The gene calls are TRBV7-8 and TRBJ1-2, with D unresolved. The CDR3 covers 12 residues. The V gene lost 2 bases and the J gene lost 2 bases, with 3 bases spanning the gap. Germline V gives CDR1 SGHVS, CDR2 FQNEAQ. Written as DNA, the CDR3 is TGTGCCAGCAGCTTAAACAACTATGGCTACACCTTC. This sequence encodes CASSLNNYGYTF.

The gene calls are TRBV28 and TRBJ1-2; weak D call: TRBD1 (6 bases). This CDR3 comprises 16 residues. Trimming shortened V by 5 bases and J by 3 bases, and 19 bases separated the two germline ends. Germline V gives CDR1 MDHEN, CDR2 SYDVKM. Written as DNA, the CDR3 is TGTGCCAGCAGTCCCGGGACAACCCGAGGATACTATGGCTACACCTTC. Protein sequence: CASSPGTTRGYYGYTF.

CDR3 in DNA: TGTGCCAGCAGCCAAAGAAAAGAGGGGGGGGCGCGTTTGAATGAGCAGTTCTTC. This codes for CASSQRKEGGARLNEQFF. J is TRBJ2-1 and V is TRBV14; perhaps TRBD2 as D (7 bases). The CDR3 extends over 18 amino acids. V dropped 2 bases and J dropped 7 bases, with 24 bases sitting between them. Germline V CDR1 and CDR2: SGHDN, FVKESK. Combining the CDR3 with reference TRBV14 and TRBJ2-1 gives the whole variable domain EAGVTQFPSHSVIEKGQTVTLRCDPISGHDNLYWYRRVMGKEIKFLLHFVKESKQDESGMPNNRFLAERTGGTYSTLKVQPAELEDSGVYFCASSQRKEGGARLNEQFFGPGTRLTVL.